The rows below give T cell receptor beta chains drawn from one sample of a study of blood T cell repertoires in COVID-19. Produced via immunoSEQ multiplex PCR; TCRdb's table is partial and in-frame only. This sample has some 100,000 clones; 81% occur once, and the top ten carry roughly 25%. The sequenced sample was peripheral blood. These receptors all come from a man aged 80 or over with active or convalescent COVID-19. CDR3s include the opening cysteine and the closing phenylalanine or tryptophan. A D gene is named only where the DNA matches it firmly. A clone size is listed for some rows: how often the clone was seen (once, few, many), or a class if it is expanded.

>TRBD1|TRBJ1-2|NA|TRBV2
TGTGCCAGCACCCGGGACAGGGGCAACTATGGCTACACCTTC
CASTRDRGNYGYTF
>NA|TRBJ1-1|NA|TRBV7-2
TGTGCCAGCCGGTGGGGGAGGGACACTGAAGCTTTCTTT
CASRWGRDTEAFF
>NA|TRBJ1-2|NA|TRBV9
TGTGCCAGCAGCGAAGGGAGGGGAAATGGCTACACCTTC
CASSEGRGNGYTF
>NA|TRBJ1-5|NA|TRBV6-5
TGTGCCAGCAGGACGATCAGGGGAGGGGGACAGCCCCAGCATTTT
CASRTIRGGGQPQHF
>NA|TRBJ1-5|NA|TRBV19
TGTGCCAGTAGTCCTTCTCCCGGTAGCAATCAGCCCCAGCATTTT
CASSPSPGSNQPQHF
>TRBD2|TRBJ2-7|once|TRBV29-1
TGCAGCGTCGGGGGGGTGGGCTCCTACGAGCAGTACTTC
CSVGGVGSYEQYF
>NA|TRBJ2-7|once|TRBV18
TGTGCCAGCTCACCGGCAGGGGCTGACGAGCAGTACTTC
CASSPAGADEQYF
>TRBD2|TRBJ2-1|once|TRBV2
TGTGCCAGCAATTCGGACCGGGGGCCGGGGGGGAGCGTCAATGAGCAGTTCTTC
CASNSDRGPGGSVNEQFF
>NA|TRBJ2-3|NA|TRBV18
TGTGCCAGCTCACCAGGCGGAGGGCGGGCAGATACGCAGTATTTT
CASSPGGGRADTQYF
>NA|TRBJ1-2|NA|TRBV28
TGTGCCAGCAGTCCTCAGGGATTCTATGGCTACACCTTC
CASSPQGFYGYTF
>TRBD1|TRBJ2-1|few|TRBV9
TGTGCCAGCAGCCCCCGGGACAGGGCCTACAATGAGCAGTTCTTC
CASSPRDRAYNEQFF
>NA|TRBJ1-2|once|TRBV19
TGTGCCAGTAGTATAGTTCGGCCAGGATATACCCCCATATATGGCTACACCTTC
CASSIVRPGYTPIYGYTF
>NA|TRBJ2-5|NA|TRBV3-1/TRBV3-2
TGTGCCAGCAGCCGAGACCAAGAGACCCAGTACTTC
CASSRDQETQYF
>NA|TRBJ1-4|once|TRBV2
TGTGCCAGCAGTGGAGGGATTGCAACTAATGAAAAACTGTTTTTT
CASSGGIATNEKLFF
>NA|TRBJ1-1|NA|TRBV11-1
TGTGCCAGCAGCTTATTAGTCGCCACTGAAGCTTTCTTT
CASSLLVATEAFF
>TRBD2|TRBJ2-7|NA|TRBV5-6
TGTGCCAGCAGCTTCGGGGGGGCGACCTCCTACGAGCAGTACTTC
CASSFGGATSYEQYF